This TCR beta chain originates from a study of cytomegalovirus exposure and HLA in healthy donors. Study-wide results and limits: In a later analysis, an Asian-associated ancestry cluster reportedly showed fewer N-insertions than the approximately 700-donor mean. A few V segments could not be told apart, such as TRBV6-2 and TRBV6-3, and were left out.

V dropped 7 bases and J dropped 3; count of bases not matched to a gene: 0. The CDR3 spans 11 residues. Germline lookup yields CDR1 DFQATT and CDR2 SNEGSKA (reference sequence). Researchers ran the PCR with 60 Vbeta and 13 Jbeta primers. Only in-frame clones appear in the TCRdb table, and some are missing; sequencing was by immunoSEQ multiplex PCR. This table has tens of thousands of clones, around 90% appearing once. About this clone itself: The antigen is not known.

The material sequenced was PBMCs. The clonotype comes from a woman aged 40 to 49 in good health and CMV-seropositive. This chain joins TRBV20-1 and TRBJ2-7, with 10 bases identical to TRBD2. This CDR3 reads CSVAGGYEQYF. Written as DNA, the CDR3 is TGCAGTGTAGCGGGGGGCTACGAGCAGTACTTC.